This T cell receptor beta chain emerged from a study of blood T cell repertoires in COVID-19 (dated by TCRdb to about 2020). About the full investigation: Samples from collaborators originated in the United States, Italy and Spain and spanned both the acute and convalescent phases of COVID-19. A de-identified subject ID, COVID-19 status, age in years and sex were almost always included in the sample metadata. Where available, HLA class I and class II types were taken from metadata supplied by the sample provider and were not determined by assay-based typing. The prospective study material was composed of cDNA or gDNA derived from T cells, B-cell-depleted T cells, or PBMCs. The dataset comprised deeply sampled blood TCRbeta repertoires from subjects exposed to, actively infected with, or recovered from COVID-19. The repertoires were released in a freely available public database meant as a resource for research on the immune response to SARS-CoV-2. Samples came from the ongoing ImmuneRACE study (first 160 participants) plus 1,254 subjects from 6 global collaborators.

The immunoSEQ Assay, a bias-controlled multiplex PCR, was used to amplify TCRbeta CDR3 regions from genomic DNA. As for the original processing: Nucleated cell counts per sample were estimated from amplification of reference gene primers within the assay. To quantify the absolute abundance of each unique TCRbeta CDR3 rearrangement, sequence reads were collapsed and filtered. For each sample, productive Simpson clonality was calculated as the square root of Simpson's diversity index across productive rearrangements. Here the immuneACCESS table is served through TCRdb, limited to in-frame sequences with V and J called. Missing clones are a known gap in these copies; in checked studies unresolved V genes cover under half, and the rest lacks a known reason. That table furnishes V, J and clone size, whereas the DNA furnished D and trimming. For this sample the table gives fewer than 250,000 clones, of which around 88% were detected only once. The ten top clones hold about 15% of the sample.

On this clone: The specificity of this receptor is unknown. No clone much larger than this one lies a single base away; base qualities are absent.

The CDR3, cysteine through phenylalanine, is 14 amino acids long. CDR3 DNA only is kept here, 42 bases in frame from base 1. A distance of 9 bases separates the germline ends of V and J, which lose 1 base and 2 bases respectively. CDR1 and CDR2 were assigned from the germline V gene as MDHEN and SYDVKM. The research as a whole found: Clinical and demographic metadata were provided uncurated, with the amount varying by source and participant.

Participants in the prospective study were aged 18 to 89 years, lived in under 30 United States geographic areas, and enrolled through a virtual design. Cohort assignment in the prospective study relied on participant-reported clinical history from a screening survey and a study questionnaire. In the prospective study, mobile phlebotomists collected whole blood, serum and a nasopharyngeal or oropharyngeal swab from each participant. Additional blood draws and questionnaires over an approximately two-month period could optionally be provided by prospective study participants. Before DNA extraction, prospective study blood samples were shipped either frozen or at room temperature.

Specimen: PBMCs or T cells enriched from blood (not recorded which). This sequence was found in a woman aged 45-60 years with acute COVID-19. The V gene is TRBV28 and the J gene is TRBJ2-7; the D segment could be TRBD1, given 5 matching bases. CDR3 loop: CASSLSGPAYEQYF. The nucleotide sequence is given as TGTGCCAGCAGTTTATCAGGGCCCGCCTACGAGCAGTACTTC.